The 21 T cell receptor beta chains listed next were all sequenced from one sample in a study of T cells in Graves' hyperthyroidism and ophthalmopathy. Template material for amplifying TCR beta CDR3 regions consisted of RNA transcripts. The TCR CDR3 was amplified in a first-round RT-PCR using the HTBI primer set. TCRdb recomputed calls from the multiplex PCR reads with MiXCR, one row per CDR3 protein. Seen here are under 450,000 distinct CDR3 sequences, approximately 14% observed once, and the top ten hold roughly 13%. Sequenced input: blood. These receptors came from a woman in her late teens or twenties with Graves' hyperthyroidism.

This clonotype has a count of ten or more. This sequence joins TRBV12-3 or TRBV12-4 and TRBJ2-7, with 8 bases fitting TRBD1. The CDR3 spans 15 residues. V was clipped by 5 bases and J by 3 bases; unmatched bases: 9. DNA of the CDR3: TGTGCCAGCAGTCCTACCGGGACAGGCTTCTACGAGCAGTACTTC. This codes for CASSPTGTGFYEQYF.

The chain is built from TRBV29-1 and TRBJ1-1; D unclear. The germline gives CDR1 SQVTM, CDR2 ANQGSEA. With 6 bases removed from V and 4 bases from J, the gap between germline ends came to 15 bases. The CDR3 runs 13 residues. In DNA form, the CDR3 reads TGCAGCGTCAGTGCCTACCCCGGCACTGAAGCTTTCTTT. As protein: CSVSAYPGTEAFF.

This sequence joins TRBV6-1 and TRBJ2-3; 10 bases fit TRBD1. Trimming took 6 bases from V and 2 from J; bases not matched to a gene: 8. This CDR3 has 16 amino acids. Germline V CDR1 and CDR2: MNHNS, SASEGT. The CDR3 loop is CASRFPGQGLTDTQYF. As DNA, the CDR3 is TGTGCCAGCAGATTCCCGGGACAGGGGCTCACAGATACGCAGTATTTT.

This clonotype came up a few times. This may be a read error: a much more frequent sequence differs by one nucleotide. Without the conserved terminal phenylalanine or tryptophan, this CDR3 likely stems from a read error. In DNA, the CDR3 is TGTGCCAGCAGTGAAGAGGGGGCCGGTCAGCCCCAGCATCTT. Its translation is CASSEEGAGQPQHL. V gene TRBV2 combines with J gene TRBJ1-5, with 7 positions matching TRBD1. Germline V CDR1 and CDR2: SNHLY, FYNNEI. V was clipped by 1 base and J by 6 bases; unmatched bases: 3. The CDR3 contains 14 residues.

In its sample, this clonotype was seen many times. The chain couples TRBV6-1 to TRBJ1-1; unclear D gene. The V end was cut by 1 base, the J end by 1 base, with 7 bases between. This CDR3 has 14 amino acids. CDR1 MNHNS and CDR2 SASEGT come from the germline V gene. The CDR3: CASSEVDENTEAFF. In DNA form, the CDR3 reads TGTGCCAGCAGTGAAGTAGACGAGAACACTGAAGCTTTCTTT.

There are a few counts of this clonotype. This may stem from a read error, because a much larger clone lies one nucleotide away. The gene calls are TRBV11-1 and TRBJ2-1, with 7 bases identical to TRBD1. The V gene end was trimmed by 1 base and the J gene end by 8 bases; junction bases not matched to a gene: 2. The CDR3 loop spans 13 amino acids. The germline CDR1 and CDR2 sequences are SGHAT and FQDESV (reference sequence). The CDR3 spells CASSLGGQYEQFF. The CDR3 coding sequence is TGTGCCAGCAGCTTAGGGGGACAGTATGAGCAGTTCTTC.

This clonotype was counted ten times or more. V gene TRBV3-1 combines with J gene TRBJ1-3, with no clear D. CDR1 LGHDT and CDR2 YNNKEL come from the germline V gene (reference sequence). CDR3 length: 15 amino acids. V was shortened by 3 bases and J by 3 bases, with 12 bases between the two germline ends. The CDR3 DNA reads TGTGCCAGCAGCCACCCCAAGGTTATTGGAAACACCATATATTTT. Translated: CASSHPKVIGNTIYF.

This clonotype occurred many times. The chain uses TRBV28 and TRBJ1-2; 11 bases map to TRBD1. The CDR3 spans 16 residues. Germline V CDR1 and CDR2: MDHEN, SYDVKM. Unmatched junction bases numbered 13, after V lost 8 bases and J lost 5 bases. The CDR3 DNA follows: TGTGCCAGCGAACGAAAAGGGACAGGGGGTGTATATGGCTACACCTTC. Residues: CASERKGTGGVYGYTF.

This clonotype was observed at least ten times. The chain couples TRBV5-1 to TRBJ1-1; 8 bases are a match to TRBD1. The CDR3 extends over 17 amino acids. Germline-derived CDR1 and CDR2 are SGHRS and YFSETQ. Trimming removed 3 bases from V and 1 base from J; junction bases left unmatched: 11. The CDR3 protein is CASSWDEWGQENTEAFF. DNA of the CDR3: TGCGCCAGCAGCTGGGACGAATGGGGACAGGAGAACACTGAAGCTTTCTTT.

Many counts were recorded for this clonotype. The chain has TRBV5-1 and TRBJ1-3, with D tentatively TRBD1 (6 bases). The CDR3 has 16 amino acids. The V end was cut by 4 bases, the J end by 0 bases, with 14 bases between. The germline CDR1 and CDR2 sequences are SGHRS and YFSETQ. This CDR3 reads CASSGGGPASGNTIYF. In DNA form, the CDR3 reads TGCGCCAGCAGCGGCGGGGGGCCGGCCTCTGGAAACACCATATATTTT.

As regards this clonotype: At one boundary the junction diverges from the germline segment, which might be a read error. V gene TRBV27 combines with J gene TRBJ2-7, with a possible D match to TRBD2 (5 bases). CDR3 length: 15 amino acids. Germline values: CDR1 MNHEY, CDR2 SMNVEV (reference sequence). Written as DNA, the CDR3 is TGTGCCAGCAGTTTGGATTTGGGAAGGAGGTACGGGCAGTACTTC. This gives the protein CASSLDLGRRYGQYF.

This clonotype was counted only a few times. The chain uses TRBV10-3 and TRBJ2-1; no reliable D call. CDR1 ENHRY and CDR2 SYGVKD come from the germline V gene. The CDR3 is 14 amino acids. Trimming took off 0 bases at V and 6 bases at J, with 9 bases between the two ends. The CDR3 region is CAISESVTPNEQFF. DNA for the CDR3: TGTGCCATCAGTGAGTCTGTGACTCCCAATGAGCAGTTCTTC.

The chain employs TRBV7-2 and TRBJ2-3, with 7 bases lining up with TRBD2. The length of the CDR3 is 15 residues. The germline gives CDR1 SGHTA, CDR2 FQGNSA. The V gene end was trimmed by 3 bases and the J gene end by 5 bases; junction bases not matched to a gene: 8. The CDR3 loop reads CASSFVGGGLDTQYF. The CDR3 bases are TGTGCCAGCAGCTTCGTCGGGGGAGGGTTAGATACGCAGTATTTT.

This clonotype appeared many times. V usage is TRBV4-1 and J usage is TRBJ2-7, with D hard to call. The CDR3 sequence is 13 residues long. Trimming cost V 4 bases and J 3 bases, with 10 bases left between them. CDR1 is MGHRA, CDR2 YSYEKL, per germline. The CDR3 DNA is TGCGCCAGCAGCCCGAGTCTTGACTACGAGCAGTACTTC. Protein sequence: CASSPSLDYEQYF.

This clonotype was recorded many times. The V and J genes are TRBV28 and TRBJ2-7, with a possible D match to TRBD2 (5 bases). The germline V gene encodes CDR1 MDHEN and CDR2 SYDVKM. V was trimmed by 6 bases and J by 5 bases, leaving 11 bases between them. The CDR3 runs to 12 residues. CDR3 in amino acids: CASRSGSNEQYF. The DNA for the CDR3 is TGTGCCAGCAGGTCGGGATCCAACGAGCAGTACTTC.

This clonotype appeared many times. The chain recombines TRBV5-1 with TRBJ2-1; D not resolved. CDR3 length equals 14 residues. Germline V lookup: CDR1 SGHRS, CDR2 YFSETQ. V was trimmed by 0 bases and J by 10 bases, leaving 14 bases between them. The CDR3 here is CASSLDASSYEQFF. CDR3 nucleotide sequence: TGCGCCAGCAGCTTGGATGCTAGTTCATACGAGCAGTTCTTC.

This clonotype was found many times. V and J are TRBV3-1 and TRBJ2-1; D is perhaps TRBD1 or TRBD2 (6 bases each). Germline V gene data show CDR1 as LGHDT and CDR2 as YNNKEL (reference sequence). CDR3 length: 14 amino acids. The V end lost 0 bases, the J end lost 12 bases, and 15 bases lay between the germline ends. CDR3 bases: TGTGCCAGCAGCCAAGATCTTGGGGGGCTGGGGCAGTTCTTC. This encodes CASSQDLGGLGQFF.

The J gene is TRBJ2-5, the V gene TRBV10-3, with D possibly TRBD1 on 5 matching bases. The CDR3 spans 14 residues. Germline V lookup: CDR1 ENHRY, CDR2 SYGVKD. V was clipped by 9 bases and J by 1 base, with 15 bases between them. The CDR3, as DNA: TGTGCCATAAATAGTGGACAAGTCCAAGAGACCCAGTACTTC. This translates into CAINSGQVQETQYF.

Many counts were recorded for this clonotype. For the CDR3, the DNA is TGTGCCAGCTCACCACTCTTCCTGGGACACAACTATGGCTACACCTTC. This sequence encodes CASSPLFLGHNYGYTF. V and J are TRBV18 and TRBJ1-2; a possible D gene is TRBD1 (6 bases). Germline values: CDR1 KGHSH, CDR2 LQKENI. The CDR3 consists of 16 residues. The V gene lost 1 base and the J gene lost 2 bases, with 14 bases spanning the gap.

This clonotype was seen ten or more times. The chain recombines TRBV28 with TRBJ2-2, with 7 bases identical to TRBD2. Looked up from germline, CDR1 is MDHEN and CDR2 is SYDVKM. The CDR3 spans 18 residues. Unmatched junction bases numbered 18, after V lost 5 bases and J lost 6 bases. The CDR3 DNA reads TGTGCCAGCAGTCCATGGCCTTTGGGAGGGTTCGAGGCCGGGGAGCTGTTTTTT. Residues: CASSPWPLGGFEAGELFF.

This clonotype was counted ten times or more. This chain links TRBV20-1 with TRBJ2-5; 9 nucleotides line up with TRBD1. J gave up 10 bases and V 6 bases, and 15 bases lay outside the gene matches. There are 14 residues in the CDR3. The germline CDR1 and CDR2 sequences are DFQATT and SNEGSKA (reference sequence). CDR3 nucleotide sequence: TGCAGTGCCGTGGGTTGGGACAGGGTGTATGGCCAGTACTTC. Its translation is CSAVGWDRVYGQYF.